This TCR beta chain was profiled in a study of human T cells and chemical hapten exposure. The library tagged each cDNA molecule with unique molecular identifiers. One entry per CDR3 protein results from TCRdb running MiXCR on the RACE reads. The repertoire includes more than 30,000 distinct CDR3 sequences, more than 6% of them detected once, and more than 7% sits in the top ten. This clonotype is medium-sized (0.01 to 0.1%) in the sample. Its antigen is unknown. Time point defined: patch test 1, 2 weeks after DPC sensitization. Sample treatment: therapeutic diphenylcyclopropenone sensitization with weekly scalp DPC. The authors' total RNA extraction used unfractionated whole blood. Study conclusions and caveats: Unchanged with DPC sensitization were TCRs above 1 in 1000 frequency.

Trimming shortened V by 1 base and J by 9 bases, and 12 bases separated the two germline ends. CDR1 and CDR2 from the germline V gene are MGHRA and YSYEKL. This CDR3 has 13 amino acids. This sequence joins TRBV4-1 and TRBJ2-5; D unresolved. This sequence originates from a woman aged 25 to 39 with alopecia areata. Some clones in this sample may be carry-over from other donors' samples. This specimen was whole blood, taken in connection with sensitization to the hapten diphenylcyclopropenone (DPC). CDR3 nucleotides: TGCGCCAGCAGCCAAGGAAGGTCAGACCCCCAGTACTTC. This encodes CASSQGRSDPQYF.